These 26 T cell receptor beta chains were all obtained from the same sample, sequenced in a study of coeliac disease. TCRdb keeps only in-frame clones here, not all; method: immunoSEQ multiplex PCR. Counted here are about 8,000 clones, around three fifths occurring once; the ten biggest clones make up around a tenth. The specimen sequenced was intraepithelial lymphocytes from the gut. Receptors were obtained from a woman aged 55 to 70 with celiac disease.

V usage is TRBV6-6 and J usage is TRBJ2-7, with 9 bases fitting TRBD1. Trimming at V came to 4 bases and at J to 3 bases, leaving 4 bases not matched to a gene. CDR1 and CDR2 from the germline V gene are MNHNY and SVGAGI (reference sequence). The CDR3 is 14 amino acids. The DNA for the CDR3 is TGTGCCAGCAGTTGGGACAGGGCCGTCTACGAGCAGTACTTC. It codes for CASSWDRAVYEQYF.

V gene TRBV6-4 combines with J gene TRBJ1-6; no reliable D call. Germline V gives CDR1 MRHNA, CDR2 SNTAGT. The CDR3 loop spans 13 amino acids. Trimming removed 4 bases from V and 9 bases from J, with 10 bases in between. The CDR3 spells CASSVNWASPLHF. DNA of the CDR3: TGTGCCAGCAGTGTCAACTGGGCTTCACCCCTCCACTTT.

The V call is TRBV5-1, the J call TRBJ2-3; TRBD2 aligns across 7 bases. The CDR3 is made up of 15 amino acids. Germline V lookup: CDR1 SGHRS, CDR2 YFSETQ. Unmatched junction bases numbered 6, after V lost 2 bases and J lost 3 bases. The CDR3: CASSLRGSYTDTQYF. CDR3 nucleotides: TGCGCCAGCAGCTTACGCGGGAGTTATACAGATACGCAGTATTTT.

The rearrangement links TRBV5-4 to TRBJ1-2; 9 bases line up with TRBD1. The ends lost 4 bases at V and 0 bases at J; junction bases unmatched: 19. Germline V gene sequence: CDR1 SGHNT, CDR2 YYREEE (reference sequence). There are 20 residues in the CDR3. The CDR3 DNA sequence: TGTGCCAGCAGCGGAATCTACAGGGGGCTTCGCACTGAAGCTAACTATGGCTACACCTTC. Protein product: CASSGIYRGLRTEANYGYTF.

V is TRBV4-2 and J is TRBJ2-7, with 11 bases lining up with TRBD2. This CDR3 has 16 amino acids. Looked up from germline, CDR1 is LGHNA and CDR2 is YNFKEQ. J gave up 4 bases and V 3 bases, and 8 bases lay outside the gene matches. CDR3 loop: CASSHLGTSGPYEQYF. The CDR3 region has the DNA TGTGCCAGCAGCCACTTGGGGACTAGCGGTCCTTACGAGCAGTACTTC.

By frequency in the sample, this clone is medium-sized. V gene TRBV2 combines with J gene TRBJ2-3, with D tentatively TRBD1 (5 bases). Germline loops: CDR1 SNHLY, CDR2 FYNNEI. The CDR3 totals 12 residues. The V end was cut by 7 bases, the J end by 4 bases, with 9 bases between. The CDR3 bases are TGTGCCAGCACAGGGCTGGCAGATACGCAGTATTTT. Encoded protein: CASTGLADTQYF.

The chain couples TRBV4-2 to TRBJ1-1; D is ambiguous. This CDR3 spans 15 amino acids. V lost 0 bases to trimming and J lost 1 base, with 9 bases between them. Germline loops: CDR1 LGHNA, CDR2 YNFKEQ. The CDR3 nucleotides are TGTGCCAGCAGCCAAGATCCACACCAGAACACTGAAGCTTTCTTT. This sequence encodes CASSQDPHQNTEAFF.

The rearrangement joins TRBV6-1 to TRBJ2-1; 8 bases match TRBD2. Germline trimming cut 2 bases from V and 7 bases from J; bases unmatched to any gene: 7. The CDR3 totals 15 residues. The germline CDR1 and CDR2 sequences are MNHNS and SASEGT. CDR3 sequence (DNA): TGTGCCAGCAGTGAAATAGCGGGAAGGGTGAATGAGCAGTTCTTC. Translated, it gives CASSEIAGRVNEQFF.

This clone qualifies as medium-sized (0.01 to 0.1%). This chain connects TRBV11-2 to TRBJ2-7, with TRBD1 matching over 9 bases. The J segment lost 3 bases and the V segment lost 2 bases, leaving 2 bases of the junction unmatched. The CDR3 extends over 14 amino acids. CDR1 and CDR2 from the germline V gene are SGHAT and FQNNGV. CDR3 DNA sequence: TGTGCCAGCAGCTTATGGGACAGGGACTACGAGCAGTACTTC. Encoded protein: CASSLWDRDYEQYF.

This clone was seen more than once but under ten times. The rearrangement links TRBV7-8 to TRBJ2-5; D is possibly TRBD1 (7 bases). V was shortened by 0 bases and J by 7 bases, with 12 bases between the two germline ends. Germline assignment: CDR1 SGHVS and CDR2 FQNEAQ. The CDR3 extends over 14 amino acids. As DNA, the CDR3 is TGTGCCAGCAGCTTAGCGCAGGGGGGCGCGACCCAGTACTTC. It codes for CASSLAQGGATQYF.

This clone qualifies as medium-sized. This same CDR3 is encoded by further DNA sequences in the sample. The V call is TRBV9, the J call TRBJ1-1; D unclear. Germline CDR1 reads SGDLS; CDR2 reads YYNGEE. The ends were cut back, 4 bases at V and 0 bases at J, with 4 bases in the middle. This CDR3 contains 12 residues. CDR3 amino acids: CASSPLNTEAFF. CDR3 in DNA: TGTGCCAGCAGCCCTCTGAACACTGAAGCTTTCTTT.

This clone was observed a handful of times. The chain uses TRBV4-1 and TRBJ1-1; D is unclear. Germline-derived CDR1 and CDR2 are MGHRA and YSYEKL. The CDR3 has 13 amino acids. V lost 6 bases, J lost 0 bases, and 8 bases lay in between. As DNA, the CDR3 is TGCGCCAGCAGTCGAACAGTGAACACTGAAGCTTTCTTT. Protein sequence: CASSRTVNTEAFF.

The CDR3 nucleotides are TGTGCCAGCAGCTTAGCTTCCTATAGCTCCTACGAGCAGTACTTC. Protein: CASSLASYSSYEQYF. The V call is TRBV11-2, the J call TRBJ2-7; D is unresolved. This CDR3 contains 15 residues. Trimming removed 1 base from V and 0 bases from J, with 10 bases in between. Germline CDR1 is SGHAT and CDR2 is FQNNGV.

CDR3 sequence (DNA): TGTGCCAGCAGCCCCACTGGAGGTCTCACAGATACGCAGTATTTT. Its translation: CASSPTGGLTDTQYF. The chain combines TRBV11-3 with TRBJ2-3; D perhaps matches TRBD2 (5 bases). The germline V gene encodes CDR1 SGHNT and CDR2 YENEEA. This CDR3 is 15 amino acids long. V was shortened by 5 bases and J by 2 bases, with 14 bases between the two germline ends.

This clone counts as medium-sized. This chain links TRBV6-6 with TRBJ2-7; D call uncertain. Germline lookup yields CDR1 MNHNY and CDR2 SVGAGI (reference sequence). The V end was cut by 2 bases, the J end by 3 bases, with 5 bases between. The CDR3 is 12 amino acids. CDR3 coding DNA: TGTGCCAGCAGTTACAACAGCTACGAGCAGTACTTC. As protein: CASSYNSYEQYF.

The rearrangement uses TRBV2 and TRBJ2-3; TRBD2 matches 7 bases. The CDR3 is 14 amino acids. With V trimmed by 7 bases and J by 0 bases, 4 bases remained unmatched. Germline loops: CDR1 SNHLY, CDR2 FYNNEI. The CDR3 DNA is TGTGCCAGCAAGCGGGGATCTAGCACAGATACGCAGTATTTT. This codes for CASKRGSSTDTQYF.

In its sample, this clone was seen a few times. The chain recombines TRBV19 with TRBJ1-1; D not resolved. The V gene lost 3 bases and the J gene lost 2 bases, with 10 bases spanning the gap. Germline V lookup: CDR1 LNHDA, CDR2 SQIVND (reference sequence). CDR3 length: 14 amino acids. This CDR3 reads CASSIAQPNTEAFF. The CDR3 DNA reads TGTGCCAGTAGTATCGCACAGCCAAACACTGAAGCTTTCTTT.

This clone was seen just once. The chain joins TRBV9 to TRBJ2-7; maybe TRBD1 (6 bases). With 4 bases removed from V and 6 bases from J, the gap between germline ends came to 26 bases. The CDR3 loop spans 17 amino acids. CDR1 and CDR2 from the germline V gene are SGDLS and YYNGEE. CDR3 amino acids: CASSTGPRQADWGEQYF. As DNA, the CDR3 is TGTGCCAGCAGCACCGGACCCCGACAGGCCGATTGGGGCGAGCAGTACTTC.

This clone was seen a few times. This chain uses TRBV30 with TRBJ2-3, with D perhaps TRBD2 (7 bases). Germline CDR1 is GTSNPN and CDR2 is SVGIG (reference sequence). The ends were cut back, 3 bases at V and 4 bases at J, with 14 bases in the middle. This CDR3 has 14 residues. The CDR3 loop reads CAWRRGGGPDTQYF. CDR3 DNA: TGTGCCTGGAGGCGGGGCGGGGGCCCAGATACGCAGTATTTT.

This clone has just a few counts. The chain joins TRBV5-4 to TRBJ2-5; the match to TRBD1 covers 7 bases. The V gene end was trimmed by 4 bases and the J gene end by 6 bases; junction bases not matched to a gene: 9. Germline V gene sequence: CDR1 SGHNT, CDR2 YYREEE (reference sequence). The CDR3 runs to 14 residues. Here the CDR3 DNA reads TGTGCCAGCAGCCCCTCTACAGGGGTTAAGACCCAGTACTTC. It specifies CASSPSTGVKTQYF.

This sequence joins TRBV19 and TRBJ2-7, with D possibly matching TRBD2 (5 bases). There are 15 residues in the CDR3. Germline V gene lookup returns CDR1 LNHDA and CDR2 SQIVND (reference sequence). The ends were cut back, 3 bases at V and 3 bases at J, with 15 bases in the middle. The CDR3 region is CASSIGLQKLYEQYF. DNA of the CDR3: TGTGCCAGTAGTATTGGACTTCAGAAGCTCTACGAGCAGTACTTC.

The V call is TRBV28, the J call TRBJ2-7, with 7 bases matching TRBD1. After removal of 10 bases from V and 2 bases from J, the junction contained 5 bases not matched to a gene. Germline values: CDR1 MDHEN, CDR2 SYDVKM. This CDR3 region has 12 residues. DNA for the CDR3: TGTGCCACCCTGACAGGGCCCTACGAGCAGTACTTC. Amino acid sequence: CATLTGPYEQYF.

In nucleotides, the CDR3 is TGTGCCAGCAGCCCCGGGACAAGATTCGAGCAGTACTTC. It encodes CASSPGTRFEQYF. The chain joins TRBV27 to TRBJ2-7; tentatively, D is TRBD1 (6 bases). The CDR3 runs to 13 residues. CDR1 is MNHEY and CDR2 is SMNVEV in the germline V gene (reference sequence). Trimming stripped 6 bases from V and 6 bases from J, with 15 bases between.

The J gene is TRBJ2-5, the V gene TRBV4-2; 10 nucleotides match TRBD2. The CDR3 is made up of 15 amino acids. Germline assignment: CDR1 LGHNA and CDR2 YNFKEQ. V shed 4 bases, J shed 5 bases, and the junction held 7 bases outside the gene matches. The CDR3 reads CASSRPGLATETQYF. CDR3 DNA: TGTGCCAGCAGCCGTCCGGGACTAGCGACTGAGACCCAGTACTTC.

This chain links TRBV7-9 with TRBJ2-3; TRBD2 aligns across 7 bases. This CDR3 has 14 residues. Trimming at V came to 5 bases and at J to 4 bases, leaving 6 bases not matched to a gene. CDR1 and CDR2 (germline): SEHNR, FQNEAQ (reference sequence). Here the CDR3 DNA reads TGTGCCAGCAGCATCTGGGGGAGGGCAGATACGCAGTATTTT. Protein: CASSIWGRADTQYF.

This chain uses TRBV6-1 with TRBJ2-3; no firm D call. Per the germline V gene, CDR1 is MNHNS and CDR2 is SASEGT. V was cut by 1 base and J by 0 bases, with 11 bases left in between. The CDR3 runs to 16 residues. CDR3 amino acids: CASSEGVIYSTDTQYF. Here the CDR3 DNA reads TGTGCCAGCAGTGAAGGAGTAATCTATAGCACAGATACGCAGTATTTT.